Listed here are 9 T cell receptor beta chains from one sample, sequenced in a study of cytomegalovirus exposure and HLA in healthy donors. In the PCR, 60 Vbeta and 13 Jbeta primers were used. Libraries were prepared by immunoSEQ multiplex PCR; TCRdb keeps only in-frame clonotypes and omits some of them. The sample carries over 150,000 clones, roughly 67% recorded once. Specimen: PBMCs. The receptors were gathered from a woman younger than 35 in good health and CMV-seropositive.

The V gene is TRBV28, the J gene TRBJ1-4; D call uncertain. The V gene's germline CDR1 is MDHEN and CDR2 SYDVKM. The CDR3 covers 16 residues. V was trimmed by 1 base and J by 6 bases, leaving 15 bases between them. CDR3 in amino acids: CASSLYSPPSDEKLFF. As DNA, the CDR3 is TGTGCCAGCAGTTTATATTCTCCGCCCAGTGATGAAAAACTGTTTTTT.

The rearrangement joins TRBV7-2 to TRBJ1-1; D remains ambiguous. V was trimmed by 5 bases and J by 0 bases, leaving 19 bases between them. The CDR3 has 17 amino acids. CDR1 is SGHTA, CDR2 FQGNSA, per germline. The CDR3 spells CASSQSGWPRMNTEAFF. The CDR3 nucleotides read TGTGCCAGCAGCCAAAGCGGGTGGCCGCGGATGAACACTGAAGCTTTCTTT. Full variable domain (outside the CDR3, taken from reference TRBV7-2 and TRBJ1-1): GAGVSQSPSNKVTEKGKDVELRCDPISGHTALYWYRQSLGQGLEFLIYFQGNSAPDKSGLPSDRFSAERTGGSVSTLTIQRTQQEDSAVYLCASSQSGWPRMNTEAFFGQGTRLTVV.

The chain is built from TRBV5-6 and TRBJ1-2, with D maybe TRBD1 (6 bases). This CDR3 has 15 amino acids. Germline V gene lookup returns CDR1 SGHDT and CDR2 YYEEEE. Trimming removed 2 bases from V and 7 bases from J, with 18 bases in between. The CDR3 DNA reads as TGTGCCAGCAGCTTATCAGGGGCCTACCAGTCTGGCTACACCTTC. Encoded protein: CASSLSGAYQSGYTF. Variable domain in full (rest from reference TRBV5-6 and TRBJ1-2): DAGVTQSPTHLIKTRGQQVTLRCSPKSGHDTVSWYQQALGQGPQFIFQYYEEEERQRGNFPDRFSGHQFPNYSSELNVNALLLGDSALYLCASSLSGAYQSGYTFGSGTRLTVV.

The chain links TRBV2 to TRBJ1-1; D is possibly TRBD1 (5 bases). This CDR3 is 14 amino acids long. V shed 6 bases and J shed 2 bases, with 13 bases lying between them. The V gene's germline CDR1 is SNHLY and CDR2 FYNNEI. The chain's CDR3 is CASRPQEINTEAFF. CDR3 DNA: TGTGCCAGCAGACCACAGGAAATAAACACTGAAGCTTTCTTT.

In nucleotides, the CDR3 is TGTGCCAGCAGTGTTCGAGAGAGGGAGTCCTACGAGCAGTACTTC. Encoded protein: CASSVRERESYEQYF. This chain joins TRBV28 and TRBJ2-7, with D tentatively TRBD2 (5 bases). Germline CDR1 reads MDHEN; CDR2 reads SYDVKM. The V end lost 5 bases, the J end lost 1 base, and 15 bases lay between the germline ends. This CDR3 is built from 15 residues. Using reference TRBV28 and TRBJ2-7 for the parts outside the CDR3, the full variable domain is DVKVTQSSRYLVKRTGEKVFLECVQDMDHENMFWYRQDPGLGLRLIYFSYDVKMKEKGDIPEGYSVSREKKERFSLILESASTNQTSMYLCASSVRERESYEQYFGPGTRLTVT.

This chain connects TRBV14 to TRBJ2-7; D not resolved. This CDR3 has 13 amino acids. Trimming stripped 6 bases from V and 4 bases from J, with 13 bases between. The germline V gene has CDR1 SGHDN and CDR2 FVKESK. CDR3 protein: CASRQLGSYEQYF. In DNA, the CDR3 is TGTGCCAGCAGACAGCTGGGCAGTTACGAGCAGTACTTC.

The chain has TRBV2 and TRBJ1-6; D gene unclear. Trimming cost V 6 bases and J 7 bases, with 10 bases left between them. Germline values: CDR1 SNHLY, CDR2 FYNNEI. This CDR3 contains 13 residues. The CDR3 DNA is TGTGCCAGCAGCGGGAACGGAAATTCACCCCTCCACTTT. Residues: CASSGNGNSPLHF.

This clone was seen only once. This chain joins TRBV29-1 and TRBJ1-3; 8 bases agree with TRBD1. The germline V gene encodes CDR1 SQVTM and CDR2 ANQGSEA. The CDR3 loop spans 14 amino acids. Trimming at V came to 8 bases and at J to 3 bases, leaving 9 bases not matched to a gene. CDR3 sequence (DNA): TGCAGCTACTCCGACAGGGGAATTGGAAACACCATATATTTT. It specifies CSYSDRGIGNTIYF. Based on the CDR3 plus reference TRBV29-1 and TRBJ1-3, the full variable domain is SAVISQKPSRDICQRGTSLTIQCQVDSQVTMMFWYRQQPGQSLTLIATANQGSEATYESGFVIDKFPISRPNLTFSTLTVSNMSPEDSSIYLCSYSDRGIGNTIYFGEGSWLTVV.

This chain joins TRBV4-3 and TRBJ2-7, with TRBD2 identical over 9 bases. The CDR3 has 15 residues. V lost 0 bases and J lost 3; bases outside the gene matches: 3. The germline CDR1 and CDR2 sequences are LGHNA and YSLEER. The chain's CDR3 is CASSQDSGGVYEQYF. For the CDR3, the DNA is TGCGCCAGCAGCCAAGATAGCGGGGGAGTCTACGAGCAGTACTTC.